Detailed here is one TCR beta chain. This CDR3 has 17 amino acids. The germline gives CDR1 SGHAT, CDR2 FQNNGV. V shed 3 bases, J shed 0 bases, and the junction held 4 bases outside the gene matches. These data originate in a study of neoadjuvant nivolumab and ipilimumab in lung cancer. Using immunoSEQ multiplex PCR, the repertoire was profiled, and TCRdb retains in-frame clones only, with some absent. The table has 9,500 to 10,000 clones, around 77% seen once. The sequences come from tumor tissue, collected after neoadjuvant nivolumab, alone or with ipilimumab, at or shortly before surgery. The chain carries TRBV11-2 and TRBJ2-6; 8 bases align to TRBD2. This receptor was obtained from an adult with non-small cell lung cancer. Some clones in this sample may be carry-over from other donors' samples. The CDR3 sequence: CASSFRGGSSGANVLTF. CDR3 in DNA: TGTGCCAGCAGCTTCCGCGGGGGGAGCTCTGGGGCCAACGTCCTGACTTTC. Supplemented by reference TRBV11-2 and TRBJ2-6, the full variable domain reads EAGVAQSPRYKIIEKRQSVAFWCNPISGHATLYWYQQILGQGPKLLIQFQNNGVVDDSQLPKDRFSAERLKGVDSTLKIQPAKLEDSAVYLCASSFRGGSSGANVLTFGAGSRLTVL.